The next 29 T cell receptor beta chains were all read from a single sample in a study of regulatory T cells in long-lasting Graves disease. Arm-PCR of CDR3 regions and iRepertoire HTBI primers were the basis on which TCR beta libraries were built. TCRdb itself ran the multiplex PCR reads through MiXCR, one entry per CDR3 protein. The table shows 500,000 to 700,000 distinct CDR3 sequences, with 25% to 35% occurring only once. Time point meaning: persistent/refractory GD, antithyroid drugs over 5 years with positive TRAb. PBMCs were the source of the RNA used for TCR sequencing. Source: peripheral blood mononuclear cells (PBMCs), taken when the disease was refractory, from a patient treated with antithyroid drugs. The receptor source for this set is a female donor with Graves disease.

This chain uses TRBV20-1 with TRBJ1-2; no definite D call. This CDR3 comprises 12 residues. Germline V gene data show CDR1 as DFQATT and CDR2 as SNEGSKA (reference sequence). V lost 4 bases and J lost 4, with 10 bases in between. For the CDR3, the DNA is TGCAGTGCTATTGACGTGGGCTATGGCTACACCTTC. It is translated as CSAIDVGYGYTF.

The CDR3 sequence is CASSPGTFGRPQHF. CDR3 bases: TGTGCCAGCAGTCCTGGGACCTTCGGGCGGCCCCAGCATTTT. The chain combines TRBV27 with TRBJ1-5, with D perhaps TRBD1 (5 bases). CDR1 is MNHEY and CDR2 is SMNVEV in the germline V gene (reference sequence). CDR3 length: 14 amino acids. V gave up 5 bases and J gave up 9 bases, with 17 bases separating them.

The rearrangement uses TRBV4-1 and TRBJ2-5; TRBD1 might be the D (5 bases). This CDR3 is 13 amino acids long. The germline V gene encodes CDR1 MGHRA and CDR2 YSYEKL. Trimming removed 4 bases from V and 3 bases from J, with 9 bases in between. The CDR3 sequence: CASSRGHEETQYF. The CDR3 DNA is TGCGCCAGCAGCCGCGGACATGAAGAGACCCAGTACTTC.

This clonotype has more than one count but fewer than ten. This chain connects TRBV27 to TRBJ1-2; D possibly corresponds to TRBD1 (6 bases). Germline CDR1 MNHEY, CDR2 SMNVEV (reference sequence). This CDR3 is built from 12 residues. V lost 6 bases, J lost 8 bases, and 13 bases lay in between. The CDR3 sequence: CASSRSGGGYTF. The CDR3 DNA is TGTGCCAGCAGCAGATCGGGGGGCGGCTACACCTTC.

This clonotype was counted a few times. This sequence joins TRBV3-1 and TRBJ1-5; no clear D. Germline CDR1 is LGHDT and CDR2 is YNNKEL (reference sequence). With 2 bases removed from V and 3 bases from J, the gap between germline ends came to 8 bases. This CDR3 has 14 amino acids. In DNA form, the CDR3 reads TGTGCCAGCAGCCAAATGCAGGACAATCAGCCCCAGCATTTT. Its protein product is CASSQMQDNQPQHF.

The chain recombines TRBV19 with TRBJ1-1, with 8 bases fitting TRBD1. CDR3 length: 15 residues. The germline V gene encodes CDR1 LNHDA and CDR2 SQIVND (reference sequence). Trimming at V came to 1 base and at J to 5 bases, leaving 6 bases not matched to a gene. This CDR3 reads CASSIVQGAGTEAFF. The DNA of the CDR3 is TGTGCCAGTAGTATAGTTCAGGGGGCAGGAACTGAAGCTTTCTTT.

J is TRBJ2-5 and V is TRBV27; tentative D call: TRBD1 (5 bases). The CDR3 contains 15 residues. V lost 7 bases, J lost 2 bases, and 17 bases lay in between. Germline CDR1 and CDR2: MNHEY and SMNVEV (reference sequence). The CDR3 coding sequence is TGTGCCAGCACTTCATTAAGGGGCAGGCAAGAGACCCAGTACTTC. Its translation is CASTSLRGRQETQYF.

This chain joins TRBV19 and TRBJ1-1; tentatively, D is TRBD1 (5 bases). Trimming pared 3 bases from V and 0 bases from J, leaving 8 bases between. The germline CDR1 and CDR2 sequences are LNHDA and SQIVND (reference sequence). The CDR3 spans 14 residues. CDR3 nucleotide sequence: TGTGCCAGTAGTATCCCGACAGTGAACACTGAAGCTTTCTTT. It is translated as CASSIPTVNTEAFF.

This sequence joins TRBV10-3 and TRBJ1-1; D is unclear. Germline V gene lookup returns CDR1 ENHRY and CDR2 SYGVKD. V dropped 7 bases and J dropped 4 bases, with 16 bases sitting between them. The CDR3 is made up of 14 amino acids. The CDR3 region is CAIIRGEGGTEAFF. The CDR3, as DNA: TGTGCCATCATCCGTGGGGAGGGAGGCACTGAAGCTTTCTTT.

This clonotype was seen only a few times. The V and J genes are TRBV20-1 and TRBJ1-4; D gene unclear. V was shortened by 0 bases and J by 0 bases, with 8 bases between the two germline ends. The germline gives CDR1 DFQATT, CDR2 SNEGSKA (reference sequence). The CDR3 runs 15 residues. The CDR3 region has the DNA TGCAGTGCTAGAGATTTAACAGCAACTAATGAAAAACTGTTTTTT. This encodes CSARDLTATNEKLFF.

This clonotype appeared once. This chain uses TRBV5-1 with TRBJ2-2; a weak D match, TRBD1 (5 bases). Trimming removed 9 bases at V and 2 bases at J, with 17 bases between. This CDR3 spans 15 amino acids. CDR1 SGHRS and CDR2 YFSETQ come from the germline V gene. The CDR3 region is CATTKTARNTGELFF. The CDR3 coding sequence is TGCGCCACCACTAAGACAGCAAGAAACACCGGGGAGCTGTTTTTT.

The chain employs TRBV15 and TRBJ2-7, with D possibly being TRBD2 (6 bases). The CDR3 length is 14 residues. V was pared by 0 bases and J by 7 bases, with 13 bases between. CDR1 is LNHNV, CDR2 YYDKDF, per germline (reference sequence). The chain's CDR3 is CATSREKLAEEQYF. CDR3 DNA sequence: TGTGCCACCAGCAGAGAGAAACTAGCTGAAGAGCAGTACTTC.

This sequence joins TRBV28 and TRBJ1-6; 11 positions match TRBD1. The CDR3 totals 17 residues. V dropped 4 bases and J dropped 7; count of bases not matched to a gene: 9. Germline CDR1 MDHEN, CDR2 SYDVKM. CDR3 sequence (DNA): TGTGCCAGCAGTTCCCCAGGGGACAGGGGGGGAAATTCACCCCTCCACTTT. It yields the protein CASSSPGDRGGNSPLHF.

The genes are TRBV28 and TRBJ1-5; D is possibly TRBD1 (5 bases). Germline-derived CDR1 and CDR2 are MDHEN and SYDVKM. The CDR3 has 16 residues. Trimming stripped 10 bases from V and 7 bases from J, with 26 bases between. For the CDR3, the DNA is TGTGCCAACAGCCTCGCCACGGGGGGGGTTCGACAGCCCCAGCATTTT. Amino acids: CANSLATGGVRQPQHF.

This clonotype appeared many times. The rearrangement uses TRBV20-1 and TRBJ2-7; D is perhaps TRBD1 (5 bases). Trimming removed 3 bases from V and 2 bases from J, with 14 bases in between. Germline V gene lookup returns CDR1 DFQATT and CDR2 SNEGSKA (reference sequence). This CDR3 spans 14 amino acids. CDR3 loop: CSASPLQDTYEQYF. DNA for the CDR3: TGCAGTGCTAGTCCGTTACAGGATACCTACGAGCAGTACTTC.

This chain joins TRBV15 and TRBJ1-5; no clear D gene. V was trimmed by 0 bases and J by 5 bases, leaving 5 bases between them. This CDR3 comprises 13 residues. Germline V gene sequence: CDR1 LNHNV, CDR2 YYDKDF (reference sequence). CDR3 coding DNA: TGTGCCACCAGCAGAGACCTATATCAGCCCCAGCATTTT. Encoded protein: CATSRDLYQPQHF. Drawing the rest from reference TRBV15 and TRBJ1-5, the complete variable domain is DAMVIQNPRYQVTQFGKPVTLSCSQTLNHNVMYWYQQKSSQAPKLLFHYYDKDFNNEADTPDNFQSRRPNTSFCFLDIRSPGLGDTAMYLCATSRDLYQPQHFGDGTRLSIL.

The chain links TRBV5-1 to TRBJ2-7, with 9 bases fitting TRBD1. CDR1 is SGHRS, CDR2 YFSETQ, per germline. This CDR3 has 16 residues. V lost 0 bases and J lost 3; bases outside the gene matches: 7. The CDR3 sequence: CASSLEGQGRIYEQYF. In DNA, the CDR3 is TGCGCCAGCAGCTTGGAGGGACAGGGTAGGATCTACGAGCAGTACTTC.

The V and J genes are TRBV5-1 and TRBJ1-2; 7 bases align to TRBD1. The V gene's germline CDR1 is SGHRS and CDR2 YFSETQ. The CDR3 contains 14 residues. V shed 0 bases and J 7 bases; nucleotides not matched to a gene: 6. This CDR3 is CASSLAGGQGGYTF. CDR3 nucleotides: TGCGCCAGCAGCTTGGCAGGGGGGCAAGGTGGCTACACCTTC.

The table lists this clonotype with a few counts. The rearrangement links TRBV7-9 to TRBJ2-5; D is perhaps TRBD1 (7 bases). This CDR3 region has 16 residues. The V end lost 5 bases, the J end lost 3 bases, and 19 bases lay between the germline ends. CDR1 SEHNR and CDR2 FQNEAQ come from the germline V gene (reference sequence). The CDR3 region is CASSDRDGGQKETQYF. The CDR3 DNA sequence: TGTGCCAGCAGCGATAGGGACGGGGGACAGAAAGAGACCCAGTACTTC.

At least ten counts were recorded for this clonotype. J is TRBJ1-1 and V is TRBV11-2, with D unresolved. This CDR3 comprises 11 residues. Germline V gene sequence: CDR1 SGHAT, CDR2 FQNNGV. Trimming took off 6 bases at V and 6 bases at J, with 8 bases between the two ends. CDR3 amino acids: CASSEGPEAFF. CDR3 nucleotides: TGTGCCAGCAGTGAGGGCCCTGAAGCTTTCTTT.

The V call is TRBV12-3 or TRBV12-4, the J call TRBJ1-5; 8 bases are a match to TRBD1. The CDR3 covers 15 residues. J was trimmed by 6 bases and V by 5 bases; bases with no gene match: 9. The CDR3 nucleotides read TGTGCCAGCAGTGCAGGGGGCCTGGGGGGTCAGCCCCAGCATTTT. It encodes CASSAGGLGGQPQHF.

This clonotype was counted only a few times. The rearrangement uses TRBV20-1 and TRBJ2-5; a weak D match, TRBD2 (5 bases). The CDR3 runs to 15 residues. CDR1 DFQATT and CDR2 SNEGSKA come from the germline V gene (reference sequence). Between the trimmed V and J ends, which lost 3 bases and 1 base, there was a span of 15 bases. CDR3 sequence: CSASRGLSFQETQYF. DNA for the CDR3: TGCAGTGCTAGTCGAGGGTTGAGCTTCCAAGAGACCCAGTACTTC.

In its sample, this clonotype was seen many times. The V gene is TRBV12-3 or TRBV12-4, the J gene TRBJ2-7; a weak D match, TRBD2 (5 bases). V was cut by 6 bases and J by 0 bases, with 9 bases left in between. This CDR3 region has 13 residues. The CDR3 loop is CASRPSHSYEQYF. CDR3 DNA sequence: TGTGCCAGCAGACCTAGCCACTCCTACGAGCAGTACTTC.

This clonotype appeared many times. V is TRBV28 and J is TRBJ2-5, with a tentative D call TRBD1 (5 bases). Germline CDR1 MDHEN, CDR2 SYDVKM. The V end lost 2 bases, the J end lost 0 bases, and 16 bases lay between the germline ends. The CDR3 has 17 residues. CDR3 residues: CASSLVLGHEYQETQYF. The CDR3 DNA sequence: TGTGCCAGCAGTTTAGTTCTAGGACATGAGTACCAAGAGACCCAGTACTTC.

This clonotype was seen ten or more times. V gene TRBV5-4 combines with J gene TRBJ2-5; TRBD1 matches at 7 bases. Germline CDR1 reads SGHNT; CDR2 reads YYREEE (reference sequence). There are 14 residues in the CDR3. After removal of 5 bases from V and 5 bases from J, the junction contained 9 bases not matched to a gene. CDR3 sequence (DNA): TGTGCCAGCAGGGATGACAGGGATTACGAGACCCAGTACTTC. Translating it yields CASRDDRDYETQYF. The full variable domain, rest sourced from reference TRBV5-4 and TRBJ2-5, is ETGVTQSPTHLIKTRGQQVTLRCSSQSGHNTVSWYQQALGQGPQFIFQYYREEENGRGNFPPRFSGLQFPNYSSELNVNALELDDSALYLCASRDDRDYETQYFGPGTRLLVL.

The V gene is TRBV20-1, the J gene TRBJ2-7; the match to TRBD2 covers 9 bases. With 6 bases clipped from V and 6 bases from J, the junction kept 12 bases outside the gene matches. There are 14 residues in the CDR3. Germline CDR1 DFQATT, CDR2 SNEGSKA (reference sequence). The CDR3 nucleotides are TGCAGTGCAACCCCCGGGACTAGCTTGCTCGAGCAGTACTTC. This gives the protein CSATPGTSLLEQYF.

This clonotype was counted only a few times. V usage is TRBV28 and J usage is TRBJ1-6; D ambiguous. Trimming left V 2 bases short and J 12 bases short, with 8 bases between. The CDR3 has 12 residues. Per germline, CDR1 MDHEN and CDR2 SYDVKM. The CDR3 sequence is CASSLLAQPLHF. In nucleotides, the CDR3 is TGTGCCAGCAGTTTACTGGCCCAACCCCTCCACTTT.

In this sample, this clonotype turned up a few times. The chain recombines TRBV20-1 with TRBJ2-7, with D perhaps TRBD2 (5 bases). Germline-derived CDR1 and CDR2 are DFQATT and SNEGSKA (reference sequence). The CDR3 extends over 12 amino acids. Trimming took 0 bases from V and 6 from J, leaving 9 bases between them. CDR3 coding DNA: TGCAGTGCTAGAGATCCGGCGGGCGAGCAGTACTTC. Translated, it gives CSARDPAGEQYF.

The rearrangement joins TRBV5-4 to TRBJ2-7, with D perhaps matching TRBD1 (5 bases). Germline values: CDR1 SGHNT, CDR2 YYREEE (reference sequence). Trimming shortened V by 2 bases and J by 2 bases, and 11 bases separated the two germline ends. CDR3 size: 14 residues. The CDR3 nucleotides are TGTGCCAGCAGCTTTGATAGGGGCACCTACGAGCAGTACTTC. As protein: CASSFDRGTYEQYF.